This entry lists 18 T cell receptor beta chains sequenced from one sample in a study of shared clonotypes between healthy human individuals. Libraries were prepared by immunoSEQ multiplex PCR; TCRdb keeps only in-frame clonotypes and omits some of them. The table has 550,000 to 600,000 clones, roughly 79% seen once. Sequenced: PBMCs. All receptors derive from a woman in her 40s in good health. Some clones in this sample may be carry-over from other donors' samples.

This chain connects TRBV12-5 to TRBJ2-1; TRBD1 is a possible D gene (6 bases). CDR3 length: 13 amino acids. V lost 3 bases and J 8 bases, leaving 11 bases between the germline ends. Germline lookup yields CDR1 LGHNT and CDR2 FRNRAP. The CDR3 DNA reads TGTGCTAGTGGTTTAGGGACATCATATGAGCAGTTCTTC. Encoded protein: CASGLGTSYEQFF.

The V gene is TRBV6-5, the J gene TRBJ2-5, with D unresolved. CDR1 is MNHEY, CDR2 SVGAGI, per germline. The germline V and J ends were trimmed by 0 bases and 5 bases, with 7 bases remaining between them. The CDR3 has 13 amino acids. CDR3 region: CASSYSPSETQYF. Here the CDR3 DNA reads TGTGCCAGCAGTTACTCCCCATCTGAGACCCAGTACTTC.

The genes are TRBV7-2 and TRBJ2-7, with 8 bases matching TRBD1. Germline CDR1 and CDR2: SGHTA and FQGNSA. The CDR3 consists of 15 residues. V dropped 0 bases and J dropped 1; count of bases not matched to a gene: 2. CDR3 bases: TGTGCCAGCAGCTTAGCGGACAGGGCTTCCTACGAGCAGTACTTC. It translates to CASSLADRASYEQYF. Supplemented by reference TRBV7-2 and TRBJ2-7, the full variable domain reads GAGVSQSPSNKVTEKGKDVELRCDPISGHTALYWYRQSLGQGLEFLIYFQGNSAPDKSGLPSDRFSAERTGGSVSTLTIQRTQQEDSAVYLCASSLADRASYEQYFGPGTRLTVT.

V gene TRBV18 combines with J gene TRBJ1-2; 7 bases align to TRBD1. The junction had 2 bases not matched to a gene; V was cut back by 2 bases and J by 5 bases. Germline CDR1 KGHSH, CDR2 LQKENI. The CDR3 length is 13 residues. CDR3 amino acids: CASSPDREYGYTF. The CDR3 region has the DNA TGTGCCAGCTCACCAGACAGGGAATATGGCTACACCTTC. Full variable domain (missing parts from reference TRBV18 and TRBJ1-2): NAGVMQNPRHLVRRRGQEARLRCSPMKGHSHVYWYRQLPEEGLKFMVYLQKENIIDESGMPKERFSAEFPKEGPSILRIQQVVRGDSAAYFCASSPDREYGYTFGSGTRLTVV.

The chain couples TRBV6-1 to TRBJ2-7; TRBD2 matches at 12 bases. Germline V gives CDR1 MNHNS, CDR2 SASEGT. The CDR3 contains 13 residues. V lost 8 bases, J lost 2 bases, and 1 base stayed unmatched. The CDR3 protein is CASGLAGPYEQYF. Here the CDR3 DNA reads TGTGCCAGCGGACTAGCGGGGCCCTACGAGCAGTACTTC.

J is TRBJ1-4 and V is TRBV7-9; 8 bases map to TRBD1. Per the germline V gene, CDR1 is SEHNR and CDR2 is FQNEAQ (reference sequence). After removal of 5 bases from V and 4 bases from J, the junction contained 9 bases not matched to a gene. The length of the CDR3 is 16 residues. The CDR3 DNA sequence: TGTGCCAGCAGCCCCCAGGGACAGGTCCGTAATGAAAAACTGTTTTTT. Its protein product is CASSPQGQVRNEKLFF.

As for this clone: This may stem from a read error, because a much larger clone lies one nucleotide away. Other DNA sequences in the same sample also yield this CDR3. V and J are TRBV9 and TRBJ1-4; D is uncertain. V lost 3 bases and J 5 bases, leaving 11 bases between the germline ends. The CDR3 contains 14 residues. Germline assignment: CDR1 SGDLS and CDR2 YYNGEE. The DNA of the CDR3 is TGTGCCAGCAGCGCGACGGGGAGGAATGAAAAACTGTTTTTT. This sequence encodes CASSATGRNEKLFF.

This clone was seen a few times. The chain has TRBV7-3 and TRBJ1-2, with 7 bases lining up with TRBD1. CDR3 length: 13 amino acids. Germline CDR1 and CDR2: SGHTA and FQGTGA. Trimming at V came to 5 bases and at J to 8 bases, leaving 8 bases not matched to a gene. The CDR3 coding sequence is TGTGCCAGCAGCAATCGACAGGGTGACGGCTACACCTTC. This sequence encodes CASSNRQGDGYTF. Full variable domain (outside the CDR3, taken from reference TRBV7-3 and TRBJ1-2): GAGVSQTPSNKVTEKGKYVELRCDPISGHTALYWYRQSLGQGPEFLIYFQGTGAADDSGLPNDRFFAVRPEGSVSTLKIQRTERGDSAVYLCASSNRQGDGYTFGSGTRLTVV.

A single count supports this clone. The rearrangement uses TRBV11-2 and TRBJ2-5; 9 bases line up with TRBD1. The germline gives CDR1 SGHAT, CDR2 FQNNGV. This CDR3 has 15 residues. V lost 3 bases and J lost 5; bases outside the gene matches: 7. The CDR3 is CASSFQGQGWETQYF. The CDR3 region has the DNA TGTGCCAGCAGCTTTCAAGGACAGGGGTGGGAGACCCAGTACTTC.

With respect to this clone: This may come from a read error, since a much larger clone is one base off. The V call is TRBV29-1, the J call TRBJ1-1; TRBD1 is a possible D gene (5 bases). CDR1 is SQVTM, CDR2 ANQGSEA, per germline. The CDR3 covers 12 residues. Trimming removed 7 bases at V and 1 base at J, with 10 bases between. The CDR3: CSAWGRNTEAFF. As DNA, the CDR3 is TGCAGCGCGTGGGGCCGGAACACTGAAGCTTTCTTT.

The V gene is TRBV18, the J gene TRBJ2-3; tentatively, D is TRBD1 (5 bases). V lost 0 bases and J lost 3, with 13 bases in between. CDR3 length: 16 amino acids. Germline V gene sequence: CDR1 KGHSH, CDR2 LQKENI. Here the CDR3 reads CASSPPSAGQTDTQYF. The CDR3 bases are TGTGCCAGCTCACCACCATCGGCAGGGCAAACAGATACGCAGTATTTT.

The gene calls are TRBV7-8 and TRBJ2-1, with TRBD2 matching 9 bases. This CDR3 has 15 residues. J was trimmed by 8 bases and V by 5 bases; bases with no gene match: 10. Germline V gives CDR1 SGHVS, CDR2 FQNEAQ. CDR3 region: CASSLRGGRADEQFF. The CDR3 DNA follows: TGTGCCAGCAGCCTGCGTGGCGGGAGGGCCGATGAGCAGTTCTTC.

Concerning this clone: A clone one base away is much larger, so this may be a read error. Other nucleotide sequences in the sample specify the same CDR3. The chain has TRBV5-1 and TRBJ2-1; 10 nucleotides match TRBD2. CDR1 and CDR2 (germline): SGHRS, YFSETQ. The length of the CDR3 is 14 residues. V lost 2 bases and J lost 7; bases outside the gene matches: 3. The CDR3 reads CASSFLAGDNEQFF. The CDR3 DNA sequence: TGCGCCAGCAGCTTTCTAGCGGGAGATAATGAGCAGTTCTTC.

This chain links TRBV5-4 with TRBJ1-1; tentatively, D is TRBD1 (5 bases). V dropped 4 bases and J dropped 5 bases, with 18 bases sitting between them. The length of the CDR3 is 15 residues. Germline V gives CDR1 SGHNT, CDR2 YYREEE (reference sequence). The CDR3 DNA sequence: TGTGCCAGCAGCCCGGGCGCGGGACGGGGTACTGAAGCTTTCTTT. This gives the protein CASSPGAGRGTEAFF.

This clone was counted a few times. The CDR3 loop is CAWSVPGLAIYEQYF. In DNA form, the CDR3 reads TGTGCCTGGAGTGTACCGGGACTAGCGATATACGAGCAGTACTTC. The V gene is TRBV30, the J gene TRBJ2-7; 10 bases are shared with TRBD2. V dropped 0 bases and J dropped 4; count of bases not matched to a gene: 6. CDR1 and CDR2 (germline): GTSNPN, SVGIG (reference sequence). This CDR3 is 15 amino acids long. Based on the CDR3 plus reference TRBV30 and TRBJ2-7, the full variable domain is SQTIHQWPATLVQPVGSPLSLECTVEGTSNPNLYWYRQAAGRGLQLLFYSVGIGQISSEVPQNLSASRPQDRQFILSSKKLLLSDSGFYLCAWSVPGLAIYEQYFGPGTRLTVT.

V and J are TRBV4-1 and TRBJ1-4, with D possibly being TRBD1 (5 bases). V was shortened by 1 base and J by 3 bases, with 18 bases between the two germline ends. CDR1 is MGHRA, CDR2 YSYEKL, per germline. The CDR3 runs 18 residues. CDR3 nucleotide sequence: TGCGCCAGCAGCCAAGGGGTTATTAGGGGAGGGGCTAATGAAAAACTGTTTTTT. It specifies CASSQGVIRGGANEKLFF.

The V call is TRBV7-2, the J call TRBJ1-1; D ambiguous. Trimming stripped 0 bases from V and 1 base from J, with 6 bases between. This CDR3 has 14 amino acids. Germline V lookup: CDR1 SGHTA, CDR2 FQGNSA. The CDR3 DNA is TGTGCCAGCAGCTTAGCGCCGGGGAACACTGAAGCTTTCTTT. It is translated as CASSLAPGNTEAFF.

This clone was counted between two and nine times. A much more abundant neighbour one base away suggests this may be a read error. V and J are TRBV7-2 and TRBJ2-3; no reliable D call. The CDR3 extends over 13 amino acids. CDR1 is SGHTA and CDR2 is FQGNSA in the germline V gene. The ends were cut back, 2 bases at V and 0 bases at J, with 3 bases in the middle. The CDR3 here is CASSLLSTDTQYF. The CDR3 DNA is TGTGCCAGCAGCTTACTGAGCACAGATACGCAGTATTTT.